The source of this TCR beta chain is a study of T and B cells in COVID-19 patients. Overall study results and limits: CD4+, regulatory T cell, CD8+ and sorted SARS-CoV-2-responsive or tetramer+ T cells were not yet sequenced. Active COVID-19 showed highly clonal TRB repertoires; recovery showed diversity and richness above healthy donors.

Multiplex PCR with BIOMED2 TRB-A/B primer pools amplified TRB rearrangements. MiXCR was run by TCRdb on the multiplex PCR reads, yielding one entry per CDR3 protein. Here the sample spans tens of thousands of distinct CDR3 sequences, approximately 30% being singletons. Germline values: CDR1 LNHDA, CDR2 SQIVND (reference sequence). This CDR3 contains 14 residues. V lost 5 bases and J lost 1, with 11 bases in between. TRB was amplified from about 260-540 ng of blood genomic DNA. Remarks on this clonotype: Its cognate antigen is unknown. Since a much larger clone is just one base distant, this may be a read error.

The V and J genes are TRBV19 and TRBJ1-1; D is undetermined. The receptor comes from a human donor who had recovered from COVID-19. The sequenced sample was blood. DNA for the CDR3: TGTGCCAGTAGTGTATACCGAACGAACACTGAAGCTTTCTTT. This codes for CASSVYRTNTEAFF. Combining the CDR3 with reference TRBV19 and TRBJ1-1 gives the whole variable domain DGGITQSPKYLFRKEGQNVTLSCEQNLNHDAMYWYRQDPGQGLRLIYYSQIVNDFQKGDIAEGYSVSREKKESFPLTVTSAQKNPTAFYLCASSVYRTNTEAFFGQGTRLTVV.